This T cell receptor beta chain derives from a study of T cells in Graves' hyperthyroidism and ophthalmopathy. Overall study context: Peripheral blood samples were taken at initial diagnosis, prior to any treatment.

This clonotype showed up many times. CDR3 size: 12 residues. Germline assignment: CDR1 MNHEY and CDR2 SMNVEV (reference sequence). Trimming removed 1 base at V and 6 bases at J, with 6 bases between. RNA transcripts gave rise to amplified TCR beta CDR3 regions. During a first-round RT-PCR of the TCR CDR3, the HTBI primer set was used. TCRdb re-called the multiplex PCR reads through MiXCR, storing one row per CDR3 protein. The table has hundreds of thousands of distinct CDR3 sequences, roughly 14% seen once. Lactation, pregnancy, other autoimmune disease or uncontrolled infection led to exclusion of patients. The PBMCs had their origin in around 10 ml of fresh peripheral blood.

Sequenced sample: blood. The V and J genes are TRBV27 and TRBJ1-1, with D unclear. This sequence was found in a woman aged 40 to 50 with Graves' ophthalmopathy. CDR3 region: CASSLLGSEAFF. The DNA for the CDR3 is TGTGCCAGCAGTTTATTGGGGTCTGAAGCTTTCTTT.